This record looks at one T cell receptor beta chain sequence and its context. Antigen: not known. V was cut by 7 bases and J by 2 bases, with 8 bases left in between. Germline CDR1 DFQATT, CDR2 SNEGSKA (reference sequence). This CDR3 comprises 11 residues. Runs used v3.0 of the immunoSEQ assay and were done at survey level. Data came from immunoSEQ multiplex PCR; TCRdb stores just in-frame clones and leaves some out. The data contain just under 20,000 clones, roughly 90% of them singletons. The data were obtained in a study of long-term antiretroviral therapy in people with HIV. General study results and limits: Diversity increased after ART yet remained lower than in transplant donor controls.

This specimen consisted of unsorted PBMCs, obtained 2.1 years after starting antiretroviral therapy. The TCR originated in a man between 18 and 29 years old with HIV. The chain employs TRBV20-1 and TRBJ1-1; D unresolved. This CDR3 is CSDRLNTEAFF. The CDR3 bases are TGCAGTGACAGACTTAACACTGAAGCTTTCTTT.